This T cell receptor beta chain is from a study of Tregs in tolerant kidney transplant recipients. Study-level points and caveats: No direct test of biological reproducibility was done here. Expanding Tregs on activated donor B cells appeared to best identify donor-specific TCRbeta clones.

Using immunoSEQ multiplex PCR, the repertoire was profiled, and TCRdb retains in-frame clones only, with some absent. The table includes about 55,000 clones, roughly nine tenths detected once. Mixed chimerism was transient after nonmyeloablative marrow transplants from related graft donors. Thawed PBMCs were FACS-sorted into unstimulated CD4+CD25+CD127- regulatory T cells, CD4+CD25- non-regulatory cells, CD4 and CD8 cells. The germline V gene has CDR1 LNHDA and CDR2 SQIVND (reference sequence). The V gene lost 5 bases and the J gene lost 2 bases, with 13 bases spanning the gap. This CDR3 contains 14 residues. About this clone: The antigen remains undetermined.

The V gene is TRBV19, the J gene TRBJ2-7; a possible D gene is TRBD1 (6 bases). The sequencing here drew on CD8+ T cells from blood (PBMCs), taken 24 months after the transplant. The source is a human patient who received a combined kidney and bone marrow transplant. Some T cells may be supplied by the graft donor. In DNA, the CDR3 is TGTGCCAGTAGTTTACCAGGGGCGGCCTACGAGCAGTACTTC. Residues: CASSLPGAAYEQYF. Looking up the rest from reference TRBV19 and TRBJ2-7 gives the full variable domain: DGGITQSPKYLFRKEGQNVTLSCEQNLNHDAMYWYRQDPGQGLRLIYYSQIVNDFQKGDIAEGYSVSREKKESFPLTVTSAQKNPTAFYLCASSLPGAAYEQYFGPGTRLTVT.